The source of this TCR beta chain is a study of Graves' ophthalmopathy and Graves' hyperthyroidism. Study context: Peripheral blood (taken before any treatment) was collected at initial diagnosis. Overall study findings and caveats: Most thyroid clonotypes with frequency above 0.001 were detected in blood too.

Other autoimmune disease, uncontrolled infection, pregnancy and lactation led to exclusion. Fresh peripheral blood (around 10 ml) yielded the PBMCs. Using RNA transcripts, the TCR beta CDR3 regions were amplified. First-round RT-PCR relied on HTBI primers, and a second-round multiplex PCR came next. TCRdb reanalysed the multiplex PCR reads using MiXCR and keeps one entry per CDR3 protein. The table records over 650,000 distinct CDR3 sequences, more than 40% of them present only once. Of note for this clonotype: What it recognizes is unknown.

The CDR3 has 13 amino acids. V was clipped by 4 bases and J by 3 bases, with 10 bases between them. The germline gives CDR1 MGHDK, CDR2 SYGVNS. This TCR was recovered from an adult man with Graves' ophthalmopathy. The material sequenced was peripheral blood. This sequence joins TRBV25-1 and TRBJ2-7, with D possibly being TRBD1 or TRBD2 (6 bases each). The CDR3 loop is CASSARGDYEQYF. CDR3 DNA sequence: TGTGCCAGCAGTGCTAGGGGGGACTACGAGCAGTACTTC.